This T cell receptor (beta chain) was profiled in a study of T cells after yellow fever vaccination. Study background: For low cell numbers, libraries were made with SMART-Seq v4 Ultra Low Input.

Trimming removed 7 bases at V and 2 bases at J, with 12 bases between. The CDR3 totals 14 residues. Germline values: CDR1 SGHVT, CDR2 SQSDAQ. A 5'RACE template-switching step, the method used to make TCR cDNA, added a universal primer site and UMIs. A single record per CDR3 protein comes from TCRdb applying MiXCR to the 5' RACE reads. The sample contains 300,000 to 400,000 distinct CDR3 sequences, roughly 9.4% of which appear only once. The chain couples TRBV7-4 to TRBJ2-4; D not certain. This receptor was identified in a man between 18 and 35 years old who received the YFV17D yellow fever vaccine. Sample: PBMCs, taken on the day of the first yellow fever vaccination. CDR3 sequence reads: CASIPQYPKNIQYF. The CDR3 nucleotides read TGTGCCAGCATCCCTCAGTATCCCAAAAACATTCAGTACTTC.